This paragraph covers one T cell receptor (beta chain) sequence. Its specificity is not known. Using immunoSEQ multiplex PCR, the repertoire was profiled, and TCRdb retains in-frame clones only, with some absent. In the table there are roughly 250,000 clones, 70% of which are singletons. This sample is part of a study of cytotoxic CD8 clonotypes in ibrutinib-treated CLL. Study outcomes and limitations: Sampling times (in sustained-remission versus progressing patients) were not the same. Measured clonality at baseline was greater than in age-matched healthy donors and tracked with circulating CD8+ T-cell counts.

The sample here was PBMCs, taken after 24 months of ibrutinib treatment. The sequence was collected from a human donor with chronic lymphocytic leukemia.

The chain's CDR3 is CASSWERAGNTIYF. CDR3 nucleotides: TGTGCCAGCAGCTGGGAGAGGGCTGGAAACACCATATATTTT. This sequence joins TRBV5-4 and TRBJ1-3; D remains unclear. The V gene's germline CDR1 is SGHNT and CDR2 YYREEE (reference sequence). The CDR3 runs to 14 residues. Deletions cut 3 bases from V and 2 bases from J, with 9 bases between. Full variable domain (missing parts from reference TRBV5-4 and TRBJ1-3): ETGVTQSPTHLIKTRGQQVTLRCSSQSGHNTVSWYQQALGQGPQFIFQYYREEENGRGNFPPRFSGLQFPNYSSELNVNALELDDSALYLCASSWERAGNTIYFGEGSWLTVV.